This T cell receptor beta chain comes out of a study of breast tumors, draining lymph nodes, adjacent tissues (TCRdb year 2016). Looking at the study overall: The study compared TCR beta repertoires across tumor, adjacent nontumor tissue and axillary lymph nodes from breast cancer patients. The study aimed to assess the relationships and possible T-cell exchange between tumor, surrounding tissue and draining lymph node repertoires in human breast cancer.

Details on this clonotype: Its antigen is unknown. One end of the junction fails to match germline, which may point to a read error.

The sequencer listed for this sample is Illumina HiSeq 2000. Multiplex PCR amplification was used to generate the TCR beta chain libraries. High-throughput sequencing was used to analyze the amplified TCR beta chain products. The public reads were reanalyzed by TCRdb: fastp trimming at Q25, MiXCR alignment, in-frame beta chains only. Rows are combined by CDR3 protein, so each entry shows the most common genes and DNA. For this sample the table gives around 230,000 distinct CDR3 sequences, of which approximately 31% were detected only once. The ten largest account for over 1.1% of the sample. The germline V gene sets CDR1 to SGHAT and CDR2 to FQNNGV. The CDR3 runs 16 residues from the cysteine to the phenylalanine. Left in the record is the CDR3 DNA by itself, 48 bases read in frame from the first base. Lymph node samples were obtained from the axillary draining lymph nodes of breast cancer patients.

Study-level results and caveats: The similarity between tumor and nontumor tissue repertoires was significantly greater in luminal-like breast cancer than in basal-like breast cancer. The conclusion that tumor T cells originate in lymph nodes was framed as consistent with a hypothesis rather than directly demonstrated. A scenario in which most tumor T cells derive from the lymph node and then expand within tumor tissue was judged to be consistent with the data. Tumor T-cell repertoires showed less diversity than lymph node repertoires and more diversity than nontumor tissue repertoires, and tumor T-cell repertoires showed preferential V and J gene usage.

Sequenced: axillary lymph node tissue. This receptor chain uses TRBV11-2 and TRBJ1-3; TRBD1 is perhaps the D gene, given 6 matching bases. This sequence originates from a female donor with breast cancer. Some clones in this sample may be carry-over from other donors' samples. DNA sequence: TGTGCCAGCAGCCCACGGGCAGGGGTGCCTGGAAACACCGTATATTTT. Translated, this gives CASSPRAGVPGNTVYF.